This record covers a single T cell receptor beta chain. The antigen is not known. The junction had 11 bases not matched to a gene; V was cut back by 2 bases and J by 7 bases. The CDR3 length is 14 residues. Germline CDR1 reads GTSNPN; CDR2 reads SVGIG (reference sequence). Method: immunoSEQ multiplex PCR; TCRdb's copy keeps in-frame clones and lacks some. The data show 86,000 or so clones, 70% to 90% seen once. The entry originates in a study of T cell responses to AZD1222 COVID-19 vaccine. Study conclusions and caveats: Among spike-specific TCRs, nearly half reportedly target unmutated variant regions. Donor demographics were predominantly white British with a female majority; clonal diversity may be underestimated. Spike-wide coverage was observed for vaccine-associated CD4 TCRs, with dominant responses at 160-218 and 743-854.

The genes are TRBV30 and TRBJ2-7; 7 bases are shared with TRBD1. The source material was peripheral blood, sampled 28 days after the second AZD1222 dose. The TCR sequence derives from an adult who received the AZD1222 COVID-19 vaccine. This CDR3 reads CAWSHDRVVGEQYF. CDR3 nucleotides: TGTGCCTGGAGTCACGACAGGGTGGTGGGAGAGCAGTACTTC. Using reference TRBV30 and TRBJ2-7 for the parts outside the CDR3, the full variable domain is SQTIHQWPATLVQPVGSPLSLECTVEGTSNPNLYWYRQAAGRGLQLLFYSVGIGQISSEVPQNLSASRPQDRQFILSSKKLLLSDSGFYLCAWSHDRVVGEQYFGPGTRLTVT.